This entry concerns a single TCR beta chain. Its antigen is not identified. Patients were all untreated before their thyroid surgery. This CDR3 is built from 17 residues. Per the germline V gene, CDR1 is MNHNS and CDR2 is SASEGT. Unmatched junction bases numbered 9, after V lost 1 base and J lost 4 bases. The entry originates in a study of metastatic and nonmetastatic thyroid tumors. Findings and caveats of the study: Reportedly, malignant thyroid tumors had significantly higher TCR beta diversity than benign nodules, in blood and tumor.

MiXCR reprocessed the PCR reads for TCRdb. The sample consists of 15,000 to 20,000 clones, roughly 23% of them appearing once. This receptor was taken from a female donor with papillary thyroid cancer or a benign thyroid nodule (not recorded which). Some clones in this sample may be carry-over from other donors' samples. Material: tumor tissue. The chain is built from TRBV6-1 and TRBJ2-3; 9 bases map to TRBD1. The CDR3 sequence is CASSEEQGAGFSDTQYF. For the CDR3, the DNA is TGTGCCAGCAGTGAAGAACAGGGGGCCGGTTTCTCAGATACGCAGTATTTT.